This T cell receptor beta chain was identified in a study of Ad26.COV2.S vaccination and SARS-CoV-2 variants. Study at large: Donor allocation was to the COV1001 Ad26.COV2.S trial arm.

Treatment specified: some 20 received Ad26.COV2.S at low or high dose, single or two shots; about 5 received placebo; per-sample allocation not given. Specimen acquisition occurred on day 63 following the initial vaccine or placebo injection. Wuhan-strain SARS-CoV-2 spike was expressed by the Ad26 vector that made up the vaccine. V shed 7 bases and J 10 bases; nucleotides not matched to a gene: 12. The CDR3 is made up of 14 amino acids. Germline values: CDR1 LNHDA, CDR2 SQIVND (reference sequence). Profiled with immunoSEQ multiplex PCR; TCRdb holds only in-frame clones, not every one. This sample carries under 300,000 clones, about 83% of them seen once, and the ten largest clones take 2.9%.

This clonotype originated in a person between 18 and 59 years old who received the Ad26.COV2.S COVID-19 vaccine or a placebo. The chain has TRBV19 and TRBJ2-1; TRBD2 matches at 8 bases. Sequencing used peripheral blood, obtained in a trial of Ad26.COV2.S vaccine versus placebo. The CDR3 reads CASTRSGGPREQFF. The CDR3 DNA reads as TGTGCCAGTACTCGTTCGGGGGGGCCTAGGGAGCAGTTCTTC.